The rows below give T cell receptor beta chains drawn from one sample of a study of shared clonotypes between healthy human individuals. Profiled with immunoSEQ multiplex PCR; TCRdb holds only in-frame clones, not every one. The sample carries some 2.1 million clones, 85% to 95% recorded once. The sample comprised naive CD8+ T cells from PBMCs. The receptors were sampled from a man aged 18 to 29 in good health. Some clones in this sample may be carry-over from other donors' samples. Each CDR3 is given with its conserved first and last residue. Fields, in order: V gene, clone size, D gene, J gene, CDR3 DNA, CDR3 protein. D genes are given only for firm matches. Clone size appears in some rows only: once, few, many, or a class for an expanded clone.

V gene: TRBV19; clone size: NA; D gene: NA; J gene: TRBJ2-7; CDR3 DNA: TGTGCCAGTAGTATAGGCCTCCGGGACAGACTAGGGCACGAGCAGTACTTC; CDR3 protein: CASSIGLRDRLGHEQYF
V gene: TRBV27; clone size: NA; D gene: NA; J gene: TRBJ2-5; CDR3 DNA: TGTGCCAGCAGTTTGAAAGAGGAAGAGACCCAGTACTTC; CDR3 protein: CASSLKEEETQYF
V gene: TRBV18; clone size: NA; D gene: TRBD1; J gene: TRBJ2-7; CDR3 DNA: TGTGCCAGCTCACCACCGGGACAGGGGGCCTACGAGCAGTACTTC; CDR3 protein: CASSPPGQGAYEQYF
V gene: TRBV27; clone size: NA; D gene: TRBD1; J gene: TRBJ1-1; CDR3 DNA: TGTGCCAGCAGTATAAAGGAACCCACAGGGGTCACTGAAGCTTTCTTT; CDR3 protein: CASSIKEPTGVTEAFF
V gene: TRBV6-1; clone size: few; D gene: NA; J gene: TRBJ2-7; CDR3 DNA: TGTGCCAGCAGTGAAGAGGCAGATACCTACGAGCAGTACTTC; CDR3 protein: CASSEEADTYEQYF
V gene: TRBV6-5; clone size: NA; D gene: NA; J gene: TRBJ1-3; CDR3 DNA: TGTGCCAGCAGTTTGAACAGGGTCGCCGGAAACACCATATATTTT; CDR3 protein: CASSLNRVAGNTIYF
V gene: TRBV15; clone size: once; D gene: NA; J gene: TRBJ2-5; CDR3 DNA: TGTGCCACCAGCGCCCCCGAGGGCGGTTGGGAGACCCAGTACTTC; CDR3 protein: CATSAPEGGWETQYF
V gene: TRBV7-9; clone size: NA; D gene: TRBD1; J gene: TRBJ1-2; CDR3 DNA: TGTGCCAGCAGCTCCCCGGGGGGGACAGGTAGAACCTATGGCTACACCTTC; CDR3 protein: CASSSPGGTGRTYGYTF
V gene: TRBV27; clone size: few; D gene: NA; J gene: TRBJ2-7; CDR3 DNA: TGTGCCTCGGCCGGCGCGGCCTCCTACGAGCAGTACTTC; CDR3 protein: CASAGAASYEQYF
V gene: TRBV28; clone size: NA; D gene: NA; J gene: TRBJ2-3; CDR3 DNA: TGTGCCAGCAGTTTTAATCGGATTACAGATACGCAGTATTTT; CDR3 protein: CASSFNRITDTQYF
V gene: TRBV19; clone size: NA; D gene: NA; J gene: TRBJ2-7; CDR3 DNA: TGTGCCAGTAGTATCGCCAGCGGTTCCAGCTCCTACGAGCAGTACTTC; CDR3 protein: CASSIASGSSSYEQYF
V gene: TRBV27; clone size: NA; D gene: TRBD2; J gene: TRBJ2-1; CDR3 DNA: TGTGCCAGCAGTTTATACCCCCCCCAAGCGGGAGGGTGGAATGAGCAGTTCTTC; CDR3 protein: CASSLYPPQAGGWNEQFF
V gene: TRBV13; clone size: NA; D gene: NA; J gene: TRBJ2-2; CDR3 DNA: TGTGCCAGCAGCTTGATTCGGCAGGGGTCATTGCACACCGGGGAGCTGTTTTTT; CDR3 protein: CASSLIRQGSLHTGELFF
V gene: TRBV9; clone size: NA; D gene: NA; J gene: TRBJ2-1; CDR3 DNA: TGTGCCAGCAGCGAGCAGTTCTTC; CDR3 protein: CASSEQFF
V gene: TRBV7-8; clone size: NA; D gene: NA; J gene: TRBJ1-4; CDR3 DNA: TGTGCCAGCTGGGACCCCCGGGGGGAAAAACTGTTTTTT; CDR3 protein: CASWDPRGEKLFF
V gene: TRBV6-5; clone size: NA; D gene: TRBD2; J gene: TRBJ2-7; CDR3 DNA: TGTGCCAGCAGCTGGACTAGCGGGATGCACGAGCAGTACTTC; CDR3 protein: CASSWTSGMHEQYF